The 32 T cell receptor beta chains presented below share a single source sample, sequenced in a study of blood T cells in healthy people across ages. Alongside a J-beta primer mix, a sample-barcoded 5' primer served in a second PCR lasting about 7 to 11 cycles. MiXCR, applied by TCRdb to the 5' RACE reads, yields one record per CDR3 protein. The sample yields about 1,400,000 distinct CDR3 sequences, 45% to 70% seen once. The sample consisted of blood. Every receptor here comes from a man between 18 and 29 years old in good health.

Comment on this clonotype: Germline is not matched at one junction end, which may reflect a read error. The chain uses TRBV7-2 and TRBJ2-4; TRBD2 matches at 7 bases. The DNA matches TRBJ2-7 better at its end, which makes the J call doubtful. CDR3 size: 14 residues. The V gene's germline CDR1 is SGHTA and CDR2 FQGNSA. The CDR3 sequence is CASSLVREEDEQYF. CDR3 bases: TGTGCCAGCAGTTTAGTTCGGGAGGAGGACGAGCAGTACTTC.

This clonotype was observed a few times. The chain has TRBV9 and TRBJ1-5; D might be TRBD1 (5 bases). The ends were cut back, 0 bases at V and 3 bases at J, with 16 bases in the middle. Per germline, CDR1 SGDLS and CDR2 YYNGEE. This CDR3 has 17 amino acids. For the CDR3, the DNA is TGTGCCAGCAGCGTAGGGATCGGGGGGTTGGTCAATCAGCCCCAGCATTTT. Its protein is CASSVGIGGLVNQPQHF.

The chain has TRBV9 and TRBJ2-4, with 9 bases identical to TRBD1. V gave up 3 bases and J gave up 0 bases; unmatched junction bases: 10. CDR3 length: 18 amino acids. Germline V gene data show CDR1 as SGDLS and CDR2 as YYNGEE. The CDR3 bases are TGTGCCAGCAGCGGAGGACAGGGGAAGCCGGGAGCCAAAAACATTCAGTACTTC. Its protein is CASSGGQGKPGAKNIQYF.

The rearrangement joins TRBV5-1 to TRBJ2-5; 10 positions agree with TRBD2. The last part of the DNA fits TRBJ2-7 better; the J call may be wrong. Germline loops: CDR1 SGHRS, CDR2 YFSETQ. The CDR3 loop spans 16 amino acids. CDR3 region: CASSLQLAGEGYEQYF. CDR3 bases: TGCGCCAGCAGCTTGCAGCTAGCGGGAGAGGGTTACGAGCAGTACTTC.

This rearrangement joins TRBV29-1 to TRBJ2-5; 7 bases map to TRBD1. Per germline, CDR1 SQVTM and CDR2 ANQGSEA. J was trimmed by 2 bases and V by 2 bases; bases with no gene match: 8. This CDR3 region has 15 residues. The CDR3 nucleotides read TGCAGCGTTGAACCCCGGGACAGAGAACAAGAGACCCAGTACTTC. This translates into CSVEPRDREQETQYF.

The CDR3 loop reads CSVRSSGRAPDTQYF. The CDR3 DNA reads as TGCAGCGTCCGGTCCAGCGGGAGAGCCCCAGATACGCAGTATTTT. The gene calls are TRBV29-1 and TRBJ2-3; 8 nucleotides agree with TRBD2. Germline V gene sequence: CDR1 SQVTM, CDR2 ANQGSEA. The CDR3 is 15 residues long. V was pared by 6 bases and J by 4 bases, with 12 bases of the junction left unmatched.

This sequence joins TRBV11-2 and TRBJ1-1; weak D call: TRBD1 (6 bases). Germline CDR1 SGHAT, CDR2 FQNNGV. V gave up 5 bases and J gave up 4 bases, with 14 bases separating them. This CDR3 contains 14 residues. The CDR3 reads CASSDGQRGTEAFF. As DNA, the CDR3 is TGTGCCAGCAGCGACGGACAGCGGGGCACTGAAGCTTTCTTT.

J is TRBJ1-2 and V is TRBV7-2; weak D call: TRBD1 (6 bases). Per the germline V gene, CDR1 is SGHTA and CDR2 is FQGNSA. This CDR3 is built from 17 residues. The ends were cut back, 5 bases at V and 4 bases at J, with 23 bases in the middle. The CDR3 protein is CASSPRGLRDKRYGYTF. The CDR3 DNA follows: TGTGCCAGCAGCCCGCGAGGGTTACGGGACAAACGCTATGGCTACACCTTC. Variable domain in full (rest from reference TRBV7-2 and TRBJ1-2): GAGVSQSPSNKVTEKGKDVELRCDPISGHTALYWYRQSLGQGLEFLIYFQGNSAPDKSGLPSDRFSAERTGGSVSTLTIQRTQQEDSAVYLCASSPRGLRDKRYGYTFGSGTRLTVV.

The chain links TRBV4-2 to TRBJ2-2, with 9 nucleotides matching TRBD2. This CDR3 region has 19 residues. With V trimmed by 1 base and J by 0 bases, 9 bases remained unmatched. CDR1 and CDR2 (germline): LGHNA, YNFKEQ. In DNA, the CDR3 is TGTGCCAGCAGCCAAGTAGCTCTAGCGGGGCCTCCGAACACCGGGGAGCTGTTTTTT. As protein: CASSQVALAGPPNTGELFF.

This rearrangement joins TRBV29-1 to TRBJ2-5; no firm D call. The CDR3 covers 15 residues. Deletions cut 4 bases from V and 11 bases from J, with 26 bases between. CDR1 and CDR2 from the germline V gene are SQVTM and ANQGSEA. In DNA, the CDR3 is TGCAGCGTTGGACCGCGTCTCTCGAAAGGGAATGAGCAGTACTTC. It yields the protein CSVGPRLSKGNEQYF.

The chain combines TRBV12-5 with TRBJ2-4; a possible D gene is TRBD1 (6 bases). The DNA end is a closer match to TRBJ2-5, so the J assignment may be wrong. The CDR3 is 16 residues long. Germline lookup yields CDR1 LGHNT and CDR2 FRNRAP. In DNA, the CDR3 is TGTGCTAGTGGTAGCCATAACACAGGGAGTACGGAGACCCAGTACTTC. Translating gives CASGSHNTGSTETQYF.

The table lists this clonotype with a few counts. The chain joins TRBV7-2 to TRBJ2-7, with TRBD1 matching 7 bases. J gave up 5 bases and V 1 base, and 11 bases lay outside the gene matches. The CDR3 extends over 16 amino acids. Germline CDR1 reads SGHTA; CDR2 reads FQGNSA. The CDR3 coding sequence is TGTGCCAGCAGCTTAGTAGGGGACAGCTCAGTAGACGAGCAGTACTTC. Translated, it gives CASSLVGDSSVDEQYF.

V and J are TRBV12-3 or TRBV12-4 and TRBJ2-4, with 12 nucleotides matching TRBD1. The trim removed 1 base at V and 8 bases at J, leaving 6 bases unmatched. CDR3 length: 16 residues. The CDR3 DNA reads TGTGCCAGCAGTTTAGGGGACAGGGGGCGAGGTGACATTCAGTACTTC. Its translation: CASSLGDRGRGDIQYF.

The chain uses TRBV6-2 or TRBV6-3 and TRBJ2-3; 9 positions agree with TRBD2. This CDR3 is 16 amino acids long. CDR1 and CDR2 (germline): MNHEY, SVGEGT. Losses at the gene ends were 2 bases for V and 6 bases for J; bases not matched to a gene: 9. The CDR3 bases are TGTGCCAGCAGTTACGCTTGGAAGCGGGGGGACGATACGCAGTATTTT. Protein product: CASSYAWKRGDDTQYF.

This chain connects TRBV10-3 to TRBJ2-1, with 9 bases aligning to TRBD1. Per germline, CDR1 ENHRY and CDR2 SYGVKD. The CDR3 is 15 amino acids. Trimming removed 8 bases from V and 8 bases from J; junction bases left unmatched: 13. CDR3 region: CAILAGTGSLDEQFF. The CDR3 region has the DNA TGTGCCATCCTGGCCGGGACAGGGTCTCTAGATGAGCAGTTCTTC.

This clonotype was counted many times. This chain connects TRBV3-1 to TRBJ1-1, with D unresolved. This CDR3 region has 15 residues. Germline assignment: CDR1 LGHDT and CDR2 YNNKEL (reference sequence). With 1 base removed from V and 1 base from J, the gap between germline ends came to 10 bases. The CDR3 loop is CASSQGTAWNTEAFF. The CDR3 DNA is TGTGCCAGCAGCCAAGGTACAGCCTGGAACACTGAAGCTTTCTTT.

This clonotype was detected a few times. J is TRBJ2-3 and V is TRBV5-1; D unclear. CDR1 is SGHRS and CDR2 is YFSETQ in the germline V gene. The germline V and J ends were trimmed by 4 bases and 11 bases, with 11 bases remaining between them. The CDR3 extends over 11 amino acids. CDR3 loop: CASSHVKEQYF. The DNA for the CDR3 is TGCGCCAGCAGCCACGTTAAGGAGCAGTATTTT.

This chain connects TRBV7-7 to TRBJ2-5; possible D gene TRBD1, 5 bases. The CDR3 totals 15 residues. CDR1 and CDR2 (germline): SSHAT, FNYEAQ (reference sequence). V was trimmed by 2 bases and J by 2 bases, leaving 12 bases between them. The chain's CDR3 is CASSLTDSRQETQYF. The CDR3 DNA follows: TGTGCCAGCAGCTTAACTGACAGTAGGCAAGAGACCCAGTACTTC. Variable domain in full (rest from reference TRBV7-7 and TRBJ2-5): GAGVSQSPRYKVTKRGQDVTLRCDPISSHATLYWYQQALGQGPEFLTYFNYEAQPDKSGLPSDRFSAERPEGSISTLTIQRTEQRDSAMYRCASSLTDSRQETQYFGPGTRLLVL.

The genes are TRBV3-1 and TRBJ1-4; D is ambiguous. Germline V gene data show CDR1 as LGHDT and CDR2 as YNNKEL (reference sequence). The CDR3 is 14 amino acids. Trimming left V 1 base short and J 7 bases short, with 10 bases between. The CDR3: CASSQVRWGEKLFF. CDR3 nucleotide sequence: TGTGCCAGCAGCCAAGTCAGGTGGGGTGAAAAACTGTTTTTT. The full variable domain, completed using reference TRBV3-1 and TRBJ1-4, is DTAVSQTPKYLVTQMGNDKSIKCEQNLGHDTMYWYKQDSKKFLKIMFSYNNKELIINETVPNRFSPKSPDKAHLNLHINSLELGDSAVYFCASSQVRWGEKLFFGSGTQLSVL.

The genes are TRBV2 and TRBJ2-3; 8 bases align to TRBD2. This CDR3 is built from 13 residues. V shed 8 bases, J shed 1 base, and the junction held 2 bases outside the gene matches. Looked up from germline, CDR1 is SNHLY and CDR2 is FYNNEI. CDR3 nucleotides: TGTGCCAGCCTCGGGAGGGGCACAGATACGCAGTATTTT. Its translation: CASLGRGTDTQYF.

This chain connects TRBV14 to TRBJ1-4; D is unresolved. The CDR3 is 12 amino acids. V lost 2 bases and J 8 bases, leaving 6 bases between the germline ends. CDR1 is SGHDN, CDR2 FVKESK, per germline. CDR3: CASSQSPEKLFF. CDR3 DNA: TGTGCCAGCAGCCAAAGTCCGGAAAAACTGTTTTTT.

The rearrangement links TRBV7-9 to TRBJ2-3; unclear D gene. Germline V CDR1 and CDR2: SEHNR, FQNEAQ (reference sequence). This CDR3 is built from 15 residues. Deletions cut 5 bases from V and 6 bases from J, with 18 bases between. The chain's CDR3 is CASSLTRDPMDTQYF. For the CDR3, the DNA is TGTGCCAGCAGCCTGACAAGGGATCCGATGGATACGCAGTATTTT.

The V call is TRBV24-1, the J call TRBJ2-7; 7 bases line up with TRBD1. The germline V gene encodes CDR1 KGHDR and CDR2 SFDVKD. The CDR3 totals 12 residues. Trimming at V came to 4 bases and at J to 8 bases, leaving 4 bases not matched to a gene. The CDR3 sequence: CATSDHRGQQYF. DNA for the CDR3: TGTGCCACCAGTGACCACAGGGGCCAGCAGTACTTC.

The chain joins TRBV7-2 to TRBJ1-1; 7 bases align to TRBD1. The CDR3 loop spans 13 amino acids. CDR1 and CDR2 (germline): SGHTA, FQGNSA. V gave up 5 bases and J gave up 7 bases; unmatched junction bases: 7. The CDR3 loop is CASSLLNRGEAFF. Written as DNA, the CDR3 is TGTGCCAGCAGCCTTCTAAACAGGGGTGAAGCTTTCTTT.

This rearrangement joins TRBV21-1 to TRBJ2-5; the table calls TRBD2, which could not be checked here. TRBV21-1 is labeled a pseudogene. This CDR3 has 15 amino acids. CDR3 protein: CASSNSTSGYNEQYF. The CDR3 bases are TGTGCCAGCAGCAATTCGACTAGCGGGTACAATGAGCAGTACTTC.

The rearrangement links TRBV6-2 or TRBV6-3 to TRBJ1-1, with D hard to call. The CDR3 is 17 amino acids. CDR1 is MNHEY and CDR2 is SVGEGT in the germline V gene. V gave up 2 bases and J gave up 0 bases, with 16 bases separating them. CDR3 in DNA: TGTGCCAGCAGTTACGATAGGAGGGTCGGGGTGAACACTGAAGCTTTCTTT. Translation gives CASSYDRRVGVNTEAFF.

V usage is TRBV3-1 and J usage is TRBJ2-2, with D unclear. Germline V lookup: CDR1 LGHDT, CDR2 YNNKEL (reference sequence). The CDR3 length is 17 residues. V was clipped by 4 bases and J by 7 bases, with 22 bases between them. The DNA of the CDR3 is TGTGCCAGCAGCCGGATTCCGCAGCAGGCCTCCGGCGGGGAGCTGTTTTTT. Residues: CASSRIPQQASGGELFF.

This clonotype was recorded once. The chain couples TRBV4-1 to TRBJ2-1; TRBD1 matches at 7 bases. After removal of 1 base from V and 2 bases from J, the junction contained 8 bases not matched to a gene. Germline CDR1 and CDR2: MGHRA and YSYEKL. There are 17 residues in the CDR3. DNA of the CDR3: TGCGCCAGCAGCCAAGTGCCCCAGGGGGTAACCTACAATGAGCAGTTCTTC. Its translation: CASSQVPQGVTYNEQFF.

CDR3 region: CASNNLPGGEEEQFF. CDR3 bases: TGTGCCAGCAACAATCTCCCCGGGGGAGAGGAAGAGCAGTTCTTC. The rearrangement joins TRBV5-5 to TRBJ2-1; D is possibly TRBD2 (6 bases). V was clipped by 6 bases and J by 10 bases, with 23 bases between them. CDR3 length equals 15 residues. Germline V gene lookup returns CDR1 SGHKS and CDR2 YYEKEE (reference sequence).

This rearrangement joins TRBV6-1 to TRBJ2-3; D call uncertain. The germline V and J ends were trimmed by 7 bases and 0 bases, with 8 bases remaining between them. This CDR3 has 13 amino acids. Germline V lookup: CDR1 MNHNS, CDR2 SASEGT. As DNA, the CDR3 is TGTGCCAGCACGCCGGGCAGCACAGATACGCAGTATTTT. This codes for CASTPGSTDTQYF.

This clonotype was observed many times. The chain's CDR3 is CAISGGGRSTDTQYF. Written as DNA, the CDR3 is TGTGCCATCAGTGGGGGCGGGCGATCCACAGATACGCAGTATTTT. The J gene is TRBJ2-3, the V gene TRBV10-3, with D possibly called TRBD1 or TRBD2 (5 bases each). V lost 4 bases and J lost 2, with 13 bases in between. CDR3 length equals 15 residues. CDR1 is ENHRY and CDR2 is SYGVKD in the germline V gene.

This clonotype was recorded once. The chain carries TRBV7-2 and TRBJ2-3, with D uncertain. CDR1 is SGHTA and CDR2 is FQGNSA in the germline V gene. Trimming took 9 bases from V and 9 from J, leaving 13 bases between them. This CDR3 contains 11 residues. CDR3 in DNA: TGTGCCAGTAAGGCTACGGAAACGCAGTATTTT. Its protein product is CASKATETQYF.